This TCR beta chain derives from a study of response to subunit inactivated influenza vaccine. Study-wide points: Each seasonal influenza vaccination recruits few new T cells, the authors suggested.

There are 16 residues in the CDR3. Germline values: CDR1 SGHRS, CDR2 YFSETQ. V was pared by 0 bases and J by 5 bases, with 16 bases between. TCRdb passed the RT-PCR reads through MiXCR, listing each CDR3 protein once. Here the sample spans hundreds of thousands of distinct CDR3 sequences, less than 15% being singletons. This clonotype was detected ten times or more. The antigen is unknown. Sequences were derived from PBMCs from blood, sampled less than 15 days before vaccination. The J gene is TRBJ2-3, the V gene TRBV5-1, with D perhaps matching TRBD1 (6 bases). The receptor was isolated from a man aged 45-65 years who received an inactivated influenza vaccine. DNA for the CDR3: TGCGCCAGCAGCTTGGGGGACACTCCAAATATAGATACGCAGTATTTT. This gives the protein CASSLGDTPNIDTQYF.